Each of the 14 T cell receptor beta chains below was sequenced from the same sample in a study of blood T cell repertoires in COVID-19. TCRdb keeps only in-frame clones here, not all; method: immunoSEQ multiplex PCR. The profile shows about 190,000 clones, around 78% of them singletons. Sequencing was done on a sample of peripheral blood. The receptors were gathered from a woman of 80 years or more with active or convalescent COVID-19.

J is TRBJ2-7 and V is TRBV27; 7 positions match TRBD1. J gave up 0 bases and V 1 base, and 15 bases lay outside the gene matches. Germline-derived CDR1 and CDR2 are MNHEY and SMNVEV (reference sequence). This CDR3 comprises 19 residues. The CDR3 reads CASSLFSPRQGRNSYEQYF. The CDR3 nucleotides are TGTGCCAGCAGTTTATTCTCCCCTAGACAGGGAAGGAACTCCTACGAGCAGTACTTC.

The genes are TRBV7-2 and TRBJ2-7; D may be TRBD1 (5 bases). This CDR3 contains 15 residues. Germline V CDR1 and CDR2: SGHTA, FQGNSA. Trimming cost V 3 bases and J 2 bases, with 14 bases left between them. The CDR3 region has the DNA TGTGCCAGCAGCTTCACCCTTCAGGGAACCTACGAGCAGTACTTC. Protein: CASSFTLQGTYEQYF. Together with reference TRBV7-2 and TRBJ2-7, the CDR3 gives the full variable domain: GAGVSQSPSNKVTEKGKDVELRCDPISGHTALYWYRQSLGQGLEFLIYFQGNSAPDKSGLPSDRFSAERTGGSVSTLTIQRTQQEDSAVYLCASSFTLQGTYEQYFGPGTRLTVT.

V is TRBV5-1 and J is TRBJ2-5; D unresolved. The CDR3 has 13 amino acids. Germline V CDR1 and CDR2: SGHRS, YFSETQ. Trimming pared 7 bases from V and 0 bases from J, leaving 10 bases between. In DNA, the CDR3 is TGCGCCAGCGGCGACACAAACCAAGAGACCCAGTACTTC. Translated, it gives CASGDTNQETQYF.

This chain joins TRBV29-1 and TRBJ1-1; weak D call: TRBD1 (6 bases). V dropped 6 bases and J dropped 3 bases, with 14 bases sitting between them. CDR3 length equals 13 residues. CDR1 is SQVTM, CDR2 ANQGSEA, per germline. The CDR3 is CSVKTGLDTEAFF. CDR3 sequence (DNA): TGCAGCGTCAAAACAGGGCTTGACACTGAAGCTTTCTTT. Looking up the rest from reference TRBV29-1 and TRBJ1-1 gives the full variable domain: SAVISQKPSRDICQRGTSLTIQCQVDSQVTMMFWYRQQPGQSLTLIATANQGSEATYESGFVIDKFPISRPNLTFSTLTVSNMSPEDSSIYLCSVKTGLDTEAFFGQGTRLTVV.

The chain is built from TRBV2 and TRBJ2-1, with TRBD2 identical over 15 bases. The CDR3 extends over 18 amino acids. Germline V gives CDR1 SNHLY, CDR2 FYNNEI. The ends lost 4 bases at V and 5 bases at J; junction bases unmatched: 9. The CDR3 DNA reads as TGTGCCAGCAGTGGTAGGCTTGGACTAGCGGGGGGGAACAATGAGCAGTTCTTC. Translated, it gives CASSGRLGLAGGNNEQFF.

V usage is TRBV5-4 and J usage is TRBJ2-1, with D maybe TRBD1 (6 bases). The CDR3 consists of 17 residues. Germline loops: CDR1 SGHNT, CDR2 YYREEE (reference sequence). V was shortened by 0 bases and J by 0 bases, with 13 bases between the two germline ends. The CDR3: CASSLGGGASSYNEQFF. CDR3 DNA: TGTGCCAGCAGCTTGGGTGGGGGCGCGAGCTCCTACAATGAGCAGTTCTTC.

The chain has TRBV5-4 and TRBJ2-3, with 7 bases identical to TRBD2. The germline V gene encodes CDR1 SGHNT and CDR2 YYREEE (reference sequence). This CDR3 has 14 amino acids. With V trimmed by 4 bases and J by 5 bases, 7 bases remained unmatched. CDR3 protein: CASSDQASGDTQYF. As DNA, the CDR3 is TGTGCCAGCAGCGACCAAGCTAGCGGAGATACGCAGTATTTT.

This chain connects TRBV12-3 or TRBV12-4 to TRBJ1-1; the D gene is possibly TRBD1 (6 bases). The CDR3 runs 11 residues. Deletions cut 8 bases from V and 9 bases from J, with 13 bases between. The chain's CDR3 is CASGTGQKAFF. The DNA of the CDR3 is TGTGCCAGCGGCACAGGGCAGAAAGCTTTCTTT.

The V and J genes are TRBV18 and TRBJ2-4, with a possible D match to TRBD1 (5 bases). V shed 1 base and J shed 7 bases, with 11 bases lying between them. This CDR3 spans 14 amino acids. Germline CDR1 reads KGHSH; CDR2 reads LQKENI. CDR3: CASSPRAGFNIQYF. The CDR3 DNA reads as TGTGCCAGCTCACCACGTGCAGGGTTTAACATTCAGTACTTC.

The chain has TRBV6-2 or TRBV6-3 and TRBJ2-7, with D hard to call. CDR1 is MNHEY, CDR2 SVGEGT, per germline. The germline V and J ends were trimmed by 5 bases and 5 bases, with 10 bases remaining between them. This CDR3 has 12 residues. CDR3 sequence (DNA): TGTGCCAGCAGTCCGACATCCGACGAGCAGTACTTC. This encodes CASSPTSDEQYF.

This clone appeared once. This CDR3 reads CASSVDTRYQETQYF. CDR3 DNA sequence: TGTGCCAGCAGCGTCGACACTAGGTACCAAGAGACCCAGTACTTC. The chain combines TRBV11-2 with TRBJ2-5; weak D call: TRBD2 (5 bases). The CDR3 is made up of 15 amino acids. The V gene's germline CDR1 is SGHAT and CDR2 FQNNGV. Trimming took 5 bases from V and 0 from J, leaving 13 bases between them.

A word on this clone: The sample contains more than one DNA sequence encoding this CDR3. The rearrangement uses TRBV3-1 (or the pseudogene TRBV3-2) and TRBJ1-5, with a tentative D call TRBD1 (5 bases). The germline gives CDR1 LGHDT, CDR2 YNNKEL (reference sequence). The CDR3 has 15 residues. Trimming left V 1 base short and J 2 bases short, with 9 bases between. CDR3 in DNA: TGTGCCAGCAGCCAAGGCGGGGGTGGCAATCAGCCCCAGCATTTT. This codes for CASSQGGGGNQPQHF.

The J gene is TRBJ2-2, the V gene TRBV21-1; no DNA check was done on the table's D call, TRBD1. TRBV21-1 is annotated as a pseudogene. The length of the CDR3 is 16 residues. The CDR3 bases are TGTGCCAGCAGCAATAGGGGACAGGGTACGACCGGGGAGCTGTTTTTT. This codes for CASSNRGQGTTGELFF.

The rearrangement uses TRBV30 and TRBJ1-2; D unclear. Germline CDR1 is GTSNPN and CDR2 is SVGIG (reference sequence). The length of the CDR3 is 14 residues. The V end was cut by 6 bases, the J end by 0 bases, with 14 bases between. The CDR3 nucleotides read TGTGCCTGTGGGGAGGAAACCACTAACTATGGCTACACCTTC. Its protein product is CACGEETTNYGYTF.